This T cell receptor beta chain emerged from a study of cytomegalovirus exposure and HLA in healthy donors. Study-wide results and limits: Some V segments, TRBV6-2 and TRBV6-3 among them, were indistinguishable and were therefore excluded.

This CDR3 is built from 14 residues. PCR was performed using 60 Vbeta and 13 Jbeta primers. This table comes from immunoSEQ multiplex PCR, and its TCRdb copy is limited to in-frame clones, with some not included. The table has 85,000 to 120,000 clones, under 80% seen once; the top ten hold about 6%. To note about this clone: Antigen specificity is unknown.

The V call is TRBV12-2, the J call TRBJ1-2; whether TRBD1, the table's D call, matches the DNA was not checked. TRBV12-2 is shown as a pseudogene. This clonotype originated in a woman in her 50s in good health and CMV-seropositive. Sample: PBMCs. Here the CDR3 DNA reads TGTGCAAGTCGCTTAGGGACAGGGAACTATGGCTACACCTTC. Protein sequence: CASRLGTGNYGYTF.